These 31 T cell receptor beta chains came from one sample sequenced in a study of T-cell reconstitution after alpha-beta-depleted transplantation in children. Library preparation (for TCRbeta) was performed with unique molecular identifiers. A single record per CDR3 protein comes from TCRdb applying MiXCR to the PCR reads. Among about 600,000 distinct CDR3 sequences, more than 20% were seen once, and the ten largest hold 12% to 15%. The specimen was PBMCs, mostly from graft donor cells, collected 360 days after TCRalphabeta/CD19-depleted stem cell transplant. These receptors came from a boy younger than two who had a stem cell transplant for acute myeloid leukemia, so the T cells may come from the graft donor.

This clonotype was seen only a few times. This chain links TRBV20-1 with TRBJ2-2; tentative D call: TRBD2 (5 bases). From germline, CDR1 is DFQATT and CDR2 SNEGSKA (reference sequence). V was clipped by 2 bases and J by 1 base, with 8 bases between them. CDR3 size: 14 residues. The CDR3 bases are TGCAGTGCTAGACGGGGAGTGAACACCGGGGAGCTGTTTTTT. This gives the protein CSARRGVNTGELFF.

The rearrangement joins TRBV12-3 or TRBV12-4 to TRBJ1-5; 12 bases match TRBD1. This CDR3 has 17 residues. V shed 4 bases and J 4 bases; nucleotides not matched to a gene: 8. The CDR3 DNA follows: TGTGCCAGCAGTTGGGGGACAGGGGGCTCCGCGAATCAGCCCCAGCATTTT. Amino acid sequence: CASSWGTGGSANQPQHF.

This clonotype was detected a few times. The V and J genes are TRBV20-1 and TRBJ2-1, with TRBD1 matching 7 bases. The CDR3 loop spans 14 amino acids. The germline CDR1 and CDR2 sequences are DFQATT and SNEGSKA (reference sequence). Trimming at V came to 4 bases and at J to 5 bases, leaving 8 bases not matched to a gene. The CDR3 DNA reads TGCAGTGCTAAACAGACAGGGTTGAACAATGAGCAGTTCTTC. It yields the protein CSAKQTGLNNEQFF.

This chain uses TRBV6-1 with TRBJ1-5; 7 bases agree with TRBD1. The CDR3 is 13 amino acids. Germline V CDR1 and CDR2: MNHNS, SASEGT. V lost 6 bases, J lost 6 bases, and 5 bases stayed unmatched. CDR3 sequence: CASSKTGLQPQHF. CDR3 nucleotide sequence: TGTGCCAGCAGCAAGACAGGGCTTCAGCCCCAGCATTTT.

The chain is built from TRBV12-3 or TRBV12-4 and TRBJ2-1, with a tentative D call TRBD2 (6 bases). Trimming left V 6 bases short and J 7 bases short, with 22 bases between. This CDR3 is built from 16 residues. This CDR3 reads CASSRRLVHPRNEQFF. Here the CDR3 DNA reads TGTGCCAGCAGCCGGAGACTAGTCCACCCACGGAATGAGCAGTTCTTC.

The V call is TRBV3-1, the J call TRBJ1-5, with unresolved D. There are 16 residues in the CDR3. Germline V gives CDR1 LGHDT, CDR2 YNNKEL (reference sequence). V gave up 3 bases and J gave up 7 bases, with 19 bases separating them. CDR3 residues: CASSQGKTGSRQPQHF. CDR3 nucleotides: TGTGCCAGCAGCCAGGGTAAAACGGGCAGTCGGCAGCCCCAGCATTTT.

This clonotype was observed many times. The genes are TRBV20-1 and TRBJ2-6, with 8 bases lining up with TRBD1. Trimming removed 3 bases from V and 2 bases from J; junction bases left unmatched: 6. Germline assignment: CDR1 DFQATT and CDR2 SNEGSKA (reference sequence). This CDR3 is 16 amino acids long. CDR3 loop: CSASTGQAAGANVLTF. In nucleotides, the CDR3 is TGCAGTGCTAGTACGGGACAGGCGGCTGGGGCCAACGTCCTGACTTTC.

This clonotype appeared a few times. The chain joins TRBV7-9 to TRBJ2-5, with 8 nucleotides matching TRBD1. CDR3 length equals 16 residues. Germline CDR1 and CDR2: SEHNR and FQNEAQ (reference sequence). V dropped 1 base and J dropped 1; count of bases not matched to a gene: 5. CDR3 amino acids: CASSLGGTGRQETQYF. As DNA, the CDR3 is TGTGCCAGCAGCTTAGGTGGGACAGGCCGCCAAGAGACCCAGTACTTC.

This clonotype was seen many times. The J gene is TRBJ1-3, the V gene TRBV29-1; unclear D gene. The CDR3 extends over 13 amino acids. The germline V gene has CDR1 SQVTM and CDR2 ANQGSEA. The V end was cut by 7 bases, the J end by 4 bases, with 14 bases between. The CDR3 spells CSARQPMGNTIYF. The CDR3 nucleotides are TGCAGCGCCCGCCAACCCATGGGAAACACCATATATTTT.

V usage is TRBV2 and J usage is TRBJ2-7; D not certain. There are 12 residues in the CDR3. CDR1 and CDR2 (germline): SNHLY, FYNNEI. V lost 4 bases and J 0 bases, leaving 4 bases between the germline ends. The CDR3 DNA reads TGTGCCAGCAGTGCGAGCTCCTACGAGCAGTACGTC. Protein product: CASSASSYEQYV.

The chain recombines TRBV27 with TRBJ1-2; 7 bases are a match to TRBD1. This CDR3 comprises 12 residues. V was clipped by 5 bases and J by 7 bases; unmatched bases: 4. Germline CDR1 MNHEY, CDR2 SMNVEV (reference sequence). In DNA, the CDR3 is TGTGCCAGCAGTCAGGGGGGAGGTGGCTACACCTTC. This translates into CASSQGGGGYTF.

In DNA, the CDR3 is TGCAGTGCTAGACCGCTCCTGAGCGGGGAGCTGTTTTTT. Encoded protein: CSARPLLSGELFF. The chain couples TRBV20-1 to TRBJ2-2; D remains ambiguous. There are 13 residues in the CDR3. V was cut by 2 bases and J by 7 bases, with 11 bases left in between. Germline V gene lookup returns CDR1 DFQATT and CDR2 SNEGSKA (reference sequence).

This clonotype was counted only a few times. The rearrangement joins TRBV7-2 to TRBJ2-5; D is ambiguous. V lost 1 base, J lost 5 bases, and 14 bases lay in between. This CDR3 comprises 15 residues. Germline assignment: CDR1 SGHTA and CDR2 FQGNSA. The CDR3 loop reads CASSLGSLPQETQYF. The CDR3, as DNA: TGTGCCAGCAGCTTAGGGTCTCTGCCGCAGGAGACCCAGTACTTC.

V usage is TRBV12-3 or TRBV12-4 and J usage is TRBJ2-2; D is ambiguous. V was pared by 7 bases and J by 7 bases, with 7 bases between. This CDR3 is 11 amino acids long. The CDR3 is CASIIGGELFF. Written as DNA, the CDR3 is TGTGCCAGCATTATTGGCGGGGAGCTGTTTTTT.

This rearrangement joins TRBV28 to TRBJ1-2; D unresolved. Germline V lookup: CDR1 MDHEN, CDR2 SYDVKM. The length of the CDR3 is 13 residues. V dropped 6 bases and J dropped 1 base, with 9 bases sitting between them. DNA for the CDR3: TGTGCCAGCAGCCAGCCGATTAACTATGGCTACACCTTC. The encoded protein is CASSQPINYGYTF.

The chain combines TRBV4-1 with TRBJ2-2, with no clear D. V lost 2 bases and J 3 bases, leaving 10 bases between the germline ends. This CDR3 has 15 amino acids. CDR1 MGHRA and CDR2 YSYEKL come from the germline V gene. CDR3 in amino acids: CASSQPPGDTGELFF. CDR3 sequence (DNA): TGCGCCAGCAGCCAACCCCCTGGAGACACCGGGGAGCTGTTTTTT.

CDR3 sequence reads: CSVERGNPNQPQHF. In DNA form, the CDR3 reads TGCAGCGTTGAAAGGGGCAACCCAAATCAGCCCCAGCATTTT. The J gene is TRBJ1-5, the V gene TRBV29-1, with D possibly being TRBD1 (5 bases). V was pared by 2 bases and J by 4 bases, with 12 bases between. This CDR3 is 14 amino acids long. Per the germline V gene, CDR1 is SQVTM and CDR2 is ANQGSEA.

V gene TRBV9 combines with J gene TRBJ2-3; D not resolved. The V and J ends lost 0 bases and 3 bases respectively, with 11 bases between them. CDR1 is SGDLS, CDR2 YYNGEE, per germline. The CDR3 is 15 residues long. CDR3 nucleotides: TGTGCCAGCAGCGTAGCTATATCCACGACAGATACGCAGTATTTT. Translated: CASSVAISTTDTQYF. Full variable domain (outside the CDR3, taken from reference TRBV9 and TRBJ2-3): DSGVTQTPKHLITATGQRVTLRCSPRSGDLSVYWYQQSLDQGLQFLIQYYNGEERAKGNILERFSAQQFPDLHSELNLSSLELGDSALYFCASSVAISTTDTQYFGPGTRLTVL.

The V call is TRBV29-1, the J call TRBJ2-7, with D unresolved. The V end was cut by 0 bases, the J end by 7 bases, with 10 bases between. The CDR3 consists of 12 residues. Germline assignment: CDR1 SQVTM and CDR2 ANQGSEA. The CDR3: CSVEDTSREQYF. The CDR3 DNA is TGCAGCGTTGAAGACACGTCACGGGAGCAGTACTTC.

This clonotype was detected a few times. V usage is TRBV12-3 or TRBV12-4 and J usage is TRBJ2-1; TRBD2 matches 9 bases. The V and J ends lost 3 bases and 6 bases, in that order; junction bases with no gene match: 3. The CDR3 loop spans 14 amino acids. The CDR3 bases are TGTGCCAGCAGTTTGCGGGGGGGAGCCAATGAGCAGTTCTTC. This encodes CASSLRGGANEQFF.

The J gene is TRBJ2-1, the V gene TRBV20-1; TRBD2 is a possible D gene (7 bases). This CDR3 has 14 amino acids. The V gene's germline CDR1 is DFQATT and CDR2 SNEGSKA (reference sequence). CDR3 loop: CSTRGGRVRNEQFF. CDR3 coding DNA: TGCAGCACAAGGGGGGGCAGGGTTAGGAATGAGCAGTTCTTC.

The chain joins TRBV29-1 to TRBJ1-2, with D possibly being TRBD1 (6 bases). V dropped 7 bases and J dropped 3 bases, with 27 bases sitting between them. Germline values: CDR1 SQVTM, CDR2 ANQGSEA. CDR3 size: 17 residues. This CDR3 is CSAYGGLGPQRDYGYTF. CDR3 nucleotide sequence: TGCAGCGCCTATGGGGGCCTGGGACCGCAAAGGGACTATGGCTACACCTTC.

Regarding this clonotype: A much larger clone sits a single nucleotide away, making a read error possible. The V and J genes are TRBV20-1 and TRBJ1-2; D call uncertain. V shed 1 base and J shed 8 bases, with 8 bases lying between them. CDR3 length: 11 amino acids. Germline V CDR1 and CDR2: DFQATT, SNEGSKA (reference sequence). Written as DNA, the CDR3 is TGCAGTGCTAGAGCCCTGAGAGGCTACACCTTC. It yields the protein CSARALRGYTF.

The chain links TRBV5-1 to TRBJ1-3; D gene uncertain. The CDR3 loop spans 15 amino acids. The V gene's germline CDR1 is SGHRS and CDR2 YFSETQ. V shed 4 bases and J shed 0 bases, with 11 bases lying between them. This chain's CDR3 is CASSPQANSGNTIYF. CDR3 DNA: TGCGCCAGCAGCCCTCAGGCCAACTCTGGAAACACCATATATTTT.

This clonotype has a count of ten or more. V usage is TRBV7-9 and J usage is TRBJ2-5; D may be TRBD2 (5 bases). Trimming removed 2 bases from V and 5 bases from J, with 18 bases in between. The CDR3 consists of 16 residues. Germline-derived CDR1 and CDR2 are SEHNR and FQNEAQ (reference sequence). The CDR3 here is CASSLPRAATGETQYF. DNA for the CDR3: TGTGCCAGCAGCTTACCACGGGCAGCCACGGGGGAGACCCAGTACTTC.

This rearrangement joins TRBV12-3 or TRBV12-4 to TRBJ2-2; TRBD1 might be the D (5 bases). This CDR3 has 13 amino acids. V lost 6 bases, J lost 7 bases, and 12 bases lay in between. The CDR3 nucleotides are TGTGCCAGCAGATCAGGGTATAACGGGGAGCTGTTTTTT. Translating it yields CASRSGYNGELFF.

The rearrangement uses TRBV4-3 and TRBJ1-1; D gene unclear. Trimming pared 8 bases from V and 2 bases from J, leaving 15 bases between. The germline gives CDR1 LGHNA, CDR2 YSLEER. The CDR3 sequence is 14 residues long. The CDR3 protein is CASEGTEVNTEAFF. CDR3 bases: TGCGCCAGCGAAGGCACGGAAGTCAACACTGAAGCTTTCTTT.

This clonotype was picked up a small number of times. CDR3 protein: CSARVDPNQPQHF. CDR3 DNA sequence: TGCAGTGCTAGAGTTGACCCCAATCAGCCCCAGCATTTT. This chain links TRBV20-1 with TRBJ1-5; no reliable D call. Germline lookup yields CDR1 DFQATT and CDR2 SNEGSKA (reference sequence). The CDR3 covers 13 residues. The V and J ends lost 1 base and 3 bases respectively, with 7 bases between them.

The table lists this clonotype with a few counts. This sequence joins TRBV5-1 and TRBJ2-1, with TRBD2 as a possible D gene (5 bases). The V end was cut by 4 bases, the J end by 5 bases, with 16 bases between. Germline assignment: CDR1 SGHRS and CDR2 YFSETQ. CDR3 length: 15 residues. The CDR3 loop is CASSHLEEVDNEQFF. The CDR3 nucleotides are TGCGCCAGCAGCCACTTGGAGGAGGTCGACAATGAGCAGTTCTTC.

The sample holds many counts of this clonotype. The chain has TRBV29-1 and TRBJ2-3, with no clear D. This CDR3 has 11 residues. The germline V gene encodes CDR1 SQVTM and CDR2 ANQGSEA. Trimming took off 6 bases at V and 11 bases at J, with 15 bases between the two ends. CDR3 DNA sequence: TGCAGCGTGGGTTTGCTAGATCTGCAGTATTTT. It specifies CSVGLLDLQYF.

Only a few counts were recorded for this clonotype. The chain combines TRBV11-2 with TRBJ2-3, with TRBD1 matching over 10 bases. CDR1 and CDR2 (germline): SGHAT, FQNNGV. The CDR3 runs 17 residues. The junction had 9 bases not matched to a gene; V was cut back by 3 bases and J by 3 bases. The CDR3 sequence: CASSFGTGAGATDTQYF. CDR3 in DNA: TGTGCCAGCAGCTTCGGGACAGGGGCAGGGGCGACAGATACGCAGTATTTT.